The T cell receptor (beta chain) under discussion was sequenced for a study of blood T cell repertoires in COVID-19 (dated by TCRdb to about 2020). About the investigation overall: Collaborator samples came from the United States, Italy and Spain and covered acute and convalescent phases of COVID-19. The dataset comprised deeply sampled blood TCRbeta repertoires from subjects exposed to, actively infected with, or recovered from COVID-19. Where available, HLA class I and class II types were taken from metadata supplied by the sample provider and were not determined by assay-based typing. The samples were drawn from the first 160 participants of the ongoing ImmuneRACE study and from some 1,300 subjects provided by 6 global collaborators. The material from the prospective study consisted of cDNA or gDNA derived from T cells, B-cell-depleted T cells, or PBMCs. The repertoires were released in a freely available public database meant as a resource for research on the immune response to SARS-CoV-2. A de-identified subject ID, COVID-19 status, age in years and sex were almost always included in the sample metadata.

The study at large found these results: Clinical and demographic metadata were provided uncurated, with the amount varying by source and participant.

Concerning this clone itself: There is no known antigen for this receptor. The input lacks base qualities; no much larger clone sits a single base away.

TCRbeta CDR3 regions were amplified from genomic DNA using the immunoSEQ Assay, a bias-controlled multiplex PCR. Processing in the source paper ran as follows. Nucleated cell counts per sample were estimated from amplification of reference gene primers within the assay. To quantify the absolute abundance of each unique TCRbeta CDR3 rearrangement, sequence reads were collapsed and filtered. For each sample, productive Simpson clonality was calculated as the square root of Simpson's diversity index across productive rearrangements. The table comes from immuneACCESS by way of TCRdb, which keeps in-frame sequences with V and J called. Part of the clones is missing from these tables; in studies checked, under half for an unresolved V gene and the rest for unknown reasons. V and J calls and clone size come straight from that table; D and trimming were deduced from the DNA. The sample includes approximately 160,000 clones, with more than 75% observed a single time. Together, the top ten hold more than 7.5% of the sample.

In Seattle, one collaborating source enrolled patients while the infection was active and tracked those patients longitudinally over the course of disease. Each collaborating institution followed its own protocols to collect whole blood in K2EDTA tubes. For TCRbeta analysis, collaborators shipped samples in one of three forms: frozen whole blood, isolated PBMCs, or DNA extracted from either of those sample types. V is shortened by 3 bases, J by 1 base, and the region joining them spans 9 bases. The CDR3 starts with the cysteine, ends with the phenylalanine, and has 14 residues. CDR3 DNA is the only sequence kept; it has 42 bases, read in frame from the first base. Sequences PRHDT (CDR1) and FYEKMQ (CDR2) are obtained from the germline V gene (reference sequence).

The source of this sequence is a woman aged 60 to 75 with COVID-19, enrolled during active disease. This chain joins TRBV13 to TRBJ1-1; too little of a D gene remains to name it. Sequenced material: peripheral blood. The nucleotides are TGTGCCAGCAGCTTTCTCCCTTCGAACACTGAAGCTTTCTTT. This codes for CASSFLPSNTEAFF.